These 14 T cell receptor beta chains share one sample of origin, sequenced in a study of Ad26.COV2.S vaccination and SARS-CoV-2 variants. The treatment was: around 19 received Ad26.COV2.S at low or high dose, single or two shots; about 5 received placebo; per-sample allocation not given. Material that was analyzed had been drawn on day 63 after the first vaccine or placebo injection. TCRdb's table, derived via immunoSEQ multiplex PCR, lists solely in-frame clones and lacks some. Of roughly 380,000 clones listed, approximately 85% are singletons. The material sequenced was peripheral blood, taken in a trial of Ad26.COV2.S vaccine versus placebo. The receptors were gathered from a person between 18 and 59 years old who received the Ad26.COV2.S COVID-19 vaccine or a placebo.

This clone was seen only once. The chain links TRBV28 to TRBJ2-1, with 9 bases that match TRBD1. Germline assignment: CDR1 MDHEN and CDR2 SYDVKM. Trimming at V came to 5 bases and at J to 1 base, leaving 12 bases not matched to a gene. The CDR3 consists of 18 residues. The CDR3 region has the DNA TGTGCCAGCAGTCCCCAACTACAGGGGGCGCGGTCCTACAATGAGCAGTTCTTC. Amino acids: CASSPQLQGARSYNEQFF.

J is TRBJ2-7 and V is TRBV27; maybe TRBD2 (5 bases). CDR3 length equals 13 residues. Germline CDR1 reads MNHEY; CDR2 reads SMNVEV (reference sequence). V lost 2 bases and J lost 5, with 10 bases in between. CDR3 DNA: TGTGCCAGCAGTTTAAGAGCGGTCCACGAGCAGTACTTC. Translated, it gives CASSLRAVHEQYF.

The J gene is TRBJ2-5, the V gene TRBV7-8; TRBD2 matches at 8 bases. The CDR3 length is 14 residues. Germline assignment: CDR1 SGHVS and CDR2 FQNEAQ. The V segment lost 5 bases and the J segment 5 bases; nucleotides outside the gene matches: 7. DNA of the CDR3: TGTGCCAGCAGCCGAGGACTAGCCGGGGAGACCCAGTACTTC. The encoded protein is CASSRGLAGETQYF. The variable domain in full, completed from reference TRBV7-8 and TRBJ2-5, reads GAGVSQSPRYKVAKRGQDVALRCDPISGHVSLFWYQQALGQGPEFLTYFQNEAQLDKSGLPSDRFFAERPEGSVSTLKIQRTQQEDSAVYLCASSRGLAGETQYFGPGTRLLVL.

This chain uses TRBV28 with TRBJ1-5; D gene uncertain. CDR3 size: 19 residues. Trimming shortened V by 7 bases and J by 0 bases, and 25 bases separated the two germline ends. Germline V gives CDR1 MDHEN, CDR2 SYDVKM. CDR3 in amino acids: CASTTIQNSFLYSNQPQHF. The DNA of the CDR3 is TGTGCCAGCACCACCATACAGAATAGCTTCCTATATAGCAATCAGCCCCAGCATTTT.

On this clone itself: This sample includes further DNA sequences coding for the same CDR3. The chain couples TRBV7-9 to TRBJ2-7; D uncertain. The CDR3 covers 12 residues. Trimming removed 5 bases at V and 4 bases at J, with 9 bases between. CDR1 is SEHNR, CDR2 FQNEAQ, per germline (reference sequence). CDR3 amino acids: CASSPGPYEQYF. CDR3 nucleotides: TGTGCCAGCAGCCCTGGTCCGTACGAGCAGTACTTC.

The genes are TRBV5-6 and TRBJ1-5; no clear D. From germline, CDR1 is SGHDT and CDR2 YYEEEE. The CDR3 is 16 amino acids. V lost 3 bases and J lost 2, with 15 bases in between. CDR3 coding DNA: TGTGCCAGCAGCTCCCTAGAAGGGCAGGGCAATCAGCCCCAGCATTTT. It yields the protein CASSSLEGQGNQPQHF.

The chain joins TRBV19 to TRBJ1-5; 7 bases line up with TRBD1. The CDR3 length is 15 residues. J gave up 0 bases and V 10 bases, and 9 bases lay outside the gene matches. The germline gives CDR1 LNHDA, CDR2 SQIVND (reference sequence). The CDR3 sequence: CATKNYRGSNQPQHF. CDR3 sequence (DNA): TGTGCCACCAAAAATTACAGGGGTAGCAATCAGCCCCAGCATTTT.

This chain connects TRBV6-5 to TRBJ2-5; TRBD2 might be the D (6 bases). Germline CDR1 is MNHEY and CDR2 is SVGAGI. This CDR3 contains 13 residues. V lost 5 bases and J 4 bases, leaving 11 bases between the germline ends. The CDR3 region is CASSRPEGETQYF. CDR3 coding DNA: TGTGCCAGCAGTCGCCCGGAGGGAGAGACCCAGTACTTC.

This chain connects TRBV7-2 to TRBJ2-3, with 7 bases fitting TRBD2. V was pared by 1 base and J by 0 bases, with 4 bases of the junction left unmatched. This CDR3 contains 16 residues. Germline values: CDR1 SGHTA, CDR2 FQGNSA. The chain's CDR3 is CASSLGRGTSTDTQYF. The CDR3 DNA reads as TGTGCCAGCAGCTTAGGGCGGGGGACTAGCACAGATACGCAGTATTTT.

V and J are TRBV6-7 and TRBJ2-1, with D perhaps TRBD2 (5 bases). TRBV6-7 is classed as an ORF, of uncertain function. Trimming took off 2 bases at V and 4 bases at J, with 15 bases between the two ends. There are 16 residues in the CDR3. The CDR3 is CASSYTGKSPYNEQFF. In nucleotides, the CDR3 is TGTGCCAGCAGTTACACGGGAAAGAGCCCATACAATGAGCAGTTCTTC.

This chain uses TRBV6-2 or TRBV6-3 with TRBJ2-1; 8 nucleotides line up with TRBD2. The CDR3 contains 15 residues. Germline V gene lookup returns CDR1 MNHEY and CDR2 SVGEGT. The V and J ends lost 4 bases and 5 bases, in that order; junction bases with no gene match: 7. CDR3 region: CASSFAGGQNNEQFF. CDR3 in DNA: TGTGCCAGCAGTTTTGCGGGGGGTCAGAACAATGAGCAGTTCTTC.

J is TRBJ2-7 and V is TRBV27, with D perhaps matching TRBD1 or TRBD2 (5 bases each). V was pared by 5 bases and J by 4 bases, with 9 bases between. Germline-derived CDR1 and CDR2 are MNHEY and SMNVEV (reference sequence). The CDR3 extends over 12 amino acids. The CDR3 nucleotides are TGTGCCAGCAGTAAGAGGGGTTACGAGCAGTACTTC. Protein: CASSKRGYEQYF.

CDR3 protein: CASSYSSGTPNEQYF. The CDR3 DNA sequence: TGTGCCAGCAGTTACTCCTCAGGGACGCCTAACGAGCAGTACTTC. This chain uses TRBV6-5 with TRBJ2-7; possibly TRBD1 or TRBD2 for D (5 bases each). The CDR3 sequence is 15 residues long. The V and J ends lost 0 bases and 5 bases respectively, with 14 bases between them. Germline CDR1 and CDR2: MNHEY and SVGAGI.

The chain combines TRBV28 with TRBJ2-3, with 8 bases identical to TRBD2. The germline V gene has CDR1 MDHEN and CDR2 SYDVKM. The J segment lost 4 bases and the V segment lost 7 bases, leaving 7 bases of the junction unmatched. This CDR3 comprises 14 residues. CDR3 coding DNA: TGTGCCAGCATAACTAGCGGAGGCGCAGATACGCAGTATTTT. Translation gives CASITSGGADTQYF.